A single sample gave rise to the 25 T cell receptor beta chains below, sequenced in a study of PD-L1 blockade in urothelial cancer (dated by TCRdb to the late 2010s). Explained via the paper, the time point label denotes: peripheral blood 6 weeks after treatment start. The protocol used for the library was the immunoSEQ multiplex PCR assay. Here the immuneACCESS table is served through TCRdb, limited to in-frame sequences with V and J called. Missing clones are a known gap in these copies; in checked studies unresolved V genes cover under half, and the rest lacks a known reason. The sample has about 130,000 clones on record, more than 70% of them singletons. The ten most abundant clones make up approximately 2.4% of the sample. This specimen consisted of PBMCs, obtained around atezolizumab (anti-PD-L1) treatment. Receptors originate from a man in his fifties or sixties with urothelial cancer.

CDR3 protein: CASNQGGRGPQETQYF. The CDR3 DNA sequence: TGTGCCAGCAACCAAGGAGGTCGGGGTCCCCAAGAGACCCAGTACTTC. The chain couples TRBV7-9 to TRBJ2-5, with D maybe TRBD2 (5 bases). V was cut by 7 bases and J by 1 base, with 19 bases left in between. The V gene's germline CDR1 is SEHNR and CDR2 FQNEAQ (reference sequence). The CDR3 has 16 amino acids.

A single count supports this clone. This rearrangement joins TRBV19 to TRBJ2-5; D is perhaps TRBD1 (7 bases). This CDR3 contains 14 residues. Looked up from germline, CDR1 is LNHDA and CDR2 is SQIVND (reference sequence). Trimming removed 1 base at V and 5 bases at J, with 11 bases between. For the CDR3, the DNA is TGTGCCAGTAGTATAGGCGGAGGGGGCGAGACCCAGTACTTC. It encodes CASSIGGGGETQYF.

This CDR3 is CASTQPPQEQYF. In DNA, the CDR3 is TGTGCCAGCACTCAACCCCCCCAGGAGCAGTACTTC. The chain is built from TRBV28 and TRBJ2-7, with unresolved D. The CDR3 sequence is 12 residues long. Germline V gene lookup returns CDR1 MDHEN and CDR2 SYDVKM. The V end was cut by 7 bases, the J end by 7 bases, with 14 bases between.

The rearrangement joins TRBV15 to TRBJ1-2; TRBD1 matches 7 bases. The germline V gene has CDR1 LNHNV and CDR2 YYDKDF (reference sequence). CDR3 length: 15 residues. After removal of 1 base from V and 2 bases from J, the junction contained 4 bases not matched to a gene. The CDR3 DNA follows: TGTGCCACCAGCAGAGGACAGGGAAACAACTATGGCTACACCTTC. The encoded protein is CATSRGQGNNYGYTF.

The rearrangement links TRBV10-1 to TRBJ2-2; D possibly corresponds to TRBD2 (6 bases). Germline V gives CDR1 WNHNN, CDR2 SYGVQD (reference sequence). Deletions cut 6 bases from V and 1 base from J, with 12 bases between. The CDR3 spans 15 residues. CDR3 DNA sequence: TGCGCCAGCAGCCGAGGGACTGGGAACACCGGGGAGCTGTTTTTT. This sequence encodes CASSRGTGNTGELFF.

This clone has just a few counts. DNA for the CDR3: TGTGCCGGGCGGACGGGAGGAAGGTTGTCACCCCTCCACTTT. It codes for CAGRTGGRLSPLHF. The chain is built from TRBV2 and TRBJ1-6; D unresolved. The V gene's germline CDR1 is SNHLY and CDR2 FYNNEI. With 11 bases removed from V and 10 bases from J, the gap between germline ends came to 21 bases. CDR3 length: 14 amino acids.

This chain joins TRBV5-4 and TRBJ2-1; the match to TRBD1 covers 8 bases. Trimming removed 2 bases from V and 5 bases from J; junction bases left unmatched: 9. The CDR3 is made up of 16 amino acids. From germline, CDR1 is SGHNT and CDR2 YYREEE (reference sequence). CDR3 in DNA: TGTGCCAGCAGCTTTGGGGACAGGCTGGGGGACAATGAGCAGTTCTTC. Amino acid sequence: CASSFGDRLGDNEQFF.

CDR3 nucleotides: TGTGCCAGCACTGCCGACAGCTATAGCAATCAGCCCCAGCATTTT. This encodes CASTADSYSNQPQHF. The genes are TRBV2 and TRBJ1-5, with a weak D call TRBD1 (5 bases). Germline V lookup: CDR1 SNHLY, CDR2 FYNNEI. The V end lost 7 bases, the J end lost 0 bases, and 13 bases lay between the germline ends. This CDR3 is 15 amino acids long.

Only a few counts were recorded for this clone. J is TRBJ1-6 and V is TRBV28, with D unresolved. CDR3 length: 13 residues. V gave up 3 bases and J gave up 10 bases, with 10 bases separating them. The germline V gene encodes CDR1 MDHEN and CDR2 SYDVKM. The CDR3 bases are TGTGCCAGCAGTTTGAACTTATGGTCACCCCTCCACTTT. It yields the protein CASSLNLWSPLHF.

V usage is TRBV30 and J usage is TRBJ2-7, with D perhaps matching TRBD2 (6 bases). CDR1 GTSNPN and CDR2 SVGIG come from the germline V gene (reference sequence). The CDR3 loop spans 15 amino acids. The V and J ends lost 2 bases and 0 bases respectively, with 14 bases between them. The CDR3 DNA reads as TGTGCCTGGAGTCTCAAGCGGGTCAGCTCCTACGAGCAGTACTTC. Translating it yields CAWSLKRVSSYEQYF.

The rearrangement uses TRBV19 and TRBJ2-3; D may be TRBD1 (6 bases). Germline CDR1 and CDR2: LNHDA and SQIVND (reference sequence). The CDR3 is 13 residues long. The V and J ends lost 6 bases and 2 bases respectively, with 9 bases between them. CDR3 amino acids: CASRRDNTDTQYF. In DNA, the CDR3 is TGTGCCAGTAGGAGGGACAACACAGATACGCAGTATTTT.

The chain is built from TRBV5-1 and TRBJ1-4, with 7 nucleotides matching TRBD1. CDR1 is SGHRS and CDR2 is YFSETQ in the germline V gene. The V segment lost 4 bases and the J segment 7 bases; nucleotides outside the gene matches: 4. The CDR3 length is 13 residues. The CDR3 coding sequence is TGCGCCAGCAGCGGGGGGACAGTTGAAAAACTGTTTTTT. Translation gives CASSGGTVEKLFF.

The chain is built from TRBV5-1 and TRBJ2-1; the D is unclear. Germline V gene data show CDR1 as SGHRS and CDR2 as YFSETQ. V lost 5 bases and J 0 bases, leaving 12 bases between the germline ends. CDR3 length: 15 residues. Here the CDR3 reads CASRAALSSYNEQFF. The DNA of the CDR3 is TGCGCCAGCAGGGCGGCGTTAAGCTCCTACAATGAGCAGTTCTTC.

The chain has TRBV28 and TRBJ2-3; D is uncertain. Trimming removed 3 bases at V and 2 bases at J, with 12 bases between. The CDR3 length is 15 residues. In germline, CDR1 is MDHEN, CDR2 SYDVKM. The CDR3 is CASSFPRRITDTQYF. CDR3 sequence (DNA): TGTGCCAGCAGTTTCCCCCGGCGGATCACAGATACGCAGTATTTT. Full variable domain (missing parts from reference TRBV28 and TRBJ2-3): DVKVTQSSRYLVKRTGEKVFLECVQDMDHENMFWYRQDPGLGLRLIYFSYDVKMKEKGDIPEGYSVSREKKERFSLILESASTNQTSMYLCASSFPRRITDTQYFGPGTRLTVL.

The chain employs TRBV5-1 and TRBJ2-3, with 7 positions matching TRBD2. V shed 0 bases and J 4 bases; nucleotides not matched to a gene: 5. The germline CDR1 and CDR2 sequences are SGHRS and YFSETQ. This CDR3 is built from 15 residues. CDR3 bases: TGCGCCAGCAGCTTGGGCGGGAGACCGCCAGATACGCAGTATTTT. Translation gives CASSLGGRPPDTQYF.

V is TRBV6-6 and J is TRBJ2-1; 7 bases map to TRBD1. J gave up 9 bases and V 6 bases, and 8 bases lay outside the gene matches. The germline V gene encodes CDR1 MNHNY and CDR2 SVGAGI (reference sequence). This CDR3 spans 13 amino acids. CDR3 protein: CASRGQAMAEQFF. The DNA of the CDR3 is TGTGCCAGCAGAGGACAGGCCATGGCTGAGCAGTTCTTC.

The rearrangement links TRBV10-3 to TRBJ1-5, with a possible D match to TRBD1 (6 bases). Germline loops: CDR1 ENHRY, CDR2 SYGVKD. There are 14 residues in the CDR3. Trimming took off 3 bases at V and 3 bases at J, with 9 bases between the two ends. The CDR3 region has the DNA TGTGCCATCAGTGACGGACAGCCCAATCAGCCCCAGCATTTT. This codes for CAISDGQPNQPQHF.

V is TRBV2 and J is TRBJ2-5, with D uncertain. The CDR3 spans 11 residues. The V end lost 8 bases, the J end lost 5 bases, and 9 bases lay between the germline ends. Germline lookup yields CDR1 SNHLY and CDR2 FYNNEI. CDR3 sequence: CASALGETQYF. In nucleotides, the CDR3 is TGTGCCAGCGCCCTCGGGGAGACCCAGTACTTC.

The chain is built from TRBV19 and TRBJ1-2, with D possibly being TRBD1 (5 bases). CDR1 LNHDA and CDR2 SQIVND come from the germline V gene (reference sequence). The V and J ends lost 8 bases and 2 bases respectively, with 12 bases between them. This CDR3 has 13 amino acids. The CDR3 bases are TGTGCCAGTTCGCTAGGGGCAAACTATGGCTACACCTTC. This sequence encodes CASSLGANYGYTF.

This chain uses TRBV7-8 with TRBJ2-2; possibly TRBD1 for D (6 bases). Looked up from germline, CDR1 is SGHVS and CDR2 is FQNEAQ. The CDR3 totals 16 residues. Trimming took off 3 bases at V and 5 bases at J, with 16 bases between the two ends. As DNA, the CDR3 is TGTGCCAGCAGCTTCTTCGGACAGTTTGCGACCGGGGAGCTGTTTTTT. Its translation: CASSFFGQFATGELFF.

This chain links TRBV6-6 with TRBJ1-2; TRBD1 agrees at 7 bases. Germline values: CDR1 MNHNY, CDR2 SVGAGI (reference sequence). CDR3 size: 16 residues. Trimming cost V 8 bases and J 3 bases; bases outside gene matches: 15. In nucleotides, the CDR3 is TGTGCCAGCGGGGGAAGGGACAGTCCATTTGACTATGGCTACACCTTC. This encodes CASGGRDSPFDYGYTF.

This chain links TRBV7-3 with TRBJ2-1, with D tentatively TRBD1 (5 bases). Per germline, CDR1 SGHTA and CDR2 FQGTGA. This CDR3 region has 17 residues. V lost 1 base and J lost 4, with 17 bases in between. The CDR3 sequence is CASSLRPGAGQYNEQFF. The CDR3 nucleotides are TGTGCCAGCAGCTTAAGGCCGGGCGCAGGACAATACAATGAGCAGTTCTTC.

The rearrangement links TRBV5-6 to TRBJ1-5, with D possibly matching TRBD1 (5 bases). The germline CDR1 and CDR2 sequences are SGHDT and YYEEEE. V was cut by 2 bases and J by 2 bases, with 8 bases left in between. The CDR3 spans 14 residues. In nucleotides, the CDR3 is TGTGCCAGCAGCTTTGGGACTGGCAATCAGCCCCAGCATTTT. It encodes CASSFGTGNQPQHF.

This clone showed up just a few times. The chain carries TRBV30 and TRBJ2-7, with 7 bases fitting TRBD2. CDR3 size: 14 residues. From germline, CDR1 is GTSNPN and CDR2 SVGIG (reference sequence). The junction had 7 bases not matched to a gene; V was cut back by 0 bases and J by 5 bases. This chain's CDR3 is CAWSVGAGAHEQYF. CDR3 coding DNA: TGTGCCTGGAGTGTAGGTGCGGGAGCGCACGAGCAGTACTTC.

This sequence joins TRBV28 and TRBJ2-1; D is perhaps TRBD2 (5 bases). CDR1 is MDHEN and CDR2 is SYDVKM in the germline V gene. The CDR3 loop spans 13 amino acids. Trimming left V 5 bases short and J 15 bases short, with 20 bases between. The CDR3 DNA follows: TGTGCCAGCAGTCTAGGCCTAGCCGGGAATGGGTTCTTC. This sequence encodes CASSLGLAGNGFF.